This TCR beta chain originates from a study of blood T cell repertoires in COVID-19. With 6 bases clipped from V and 4 bases from J, the junction kept 6 bases outside the gene matches. Germline CDR1 reads MNHEY; CDR2 reads SVGAGI. This CDR3 has 13 amino acids. The protocol was immunoSEQ multiplex PCR, while the TCRdb copy is restricted to in-frame clones and leaves out a portion. The repertoire holds around 96,000 clones, about 95% seen once, with roughly 4.7% in the top ten. The clonotype comes from a human donor with active COVID-19. The donor label of this sample is uncertain. The gene calls are TRBV6-5 and TRBJ2-7, with 7 nucleotides matching TRBD1. The sequenced sample was peripheral blood. CDR3 sequence reads: CASSWGRGYEQYF. As DNA, the CDR3 is TGTGCCAGCAGCTGGGGCAGGGGGTACGAGCAGTACTTC.